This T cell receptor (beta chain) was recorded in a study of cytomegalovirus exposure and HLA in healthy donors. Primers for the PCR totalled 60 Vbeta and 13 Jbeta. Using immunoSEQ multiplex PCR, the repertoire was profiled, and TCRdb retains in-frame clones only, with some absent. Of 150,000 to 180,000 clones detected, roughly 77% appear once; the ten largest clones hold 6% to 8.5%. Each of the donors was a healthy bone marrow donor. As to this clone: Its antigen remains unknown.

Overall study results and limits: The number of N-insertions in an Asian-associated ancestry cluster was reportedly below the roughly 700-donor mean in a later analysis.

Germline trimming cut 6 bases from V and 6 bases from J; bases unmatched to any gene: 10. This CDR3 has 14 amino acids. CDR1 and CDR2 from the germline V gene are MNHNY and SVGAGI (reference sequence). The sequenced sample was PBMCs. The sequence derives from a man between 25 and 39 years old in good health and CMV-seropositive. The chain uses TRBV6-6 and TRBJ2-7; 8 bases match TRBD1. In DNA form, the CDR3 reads TGTGCCAGCAGCCCCGGGACAGGTAGGGGCGAGCAGTACTTC. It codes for CASSPGTGRGEQYF.